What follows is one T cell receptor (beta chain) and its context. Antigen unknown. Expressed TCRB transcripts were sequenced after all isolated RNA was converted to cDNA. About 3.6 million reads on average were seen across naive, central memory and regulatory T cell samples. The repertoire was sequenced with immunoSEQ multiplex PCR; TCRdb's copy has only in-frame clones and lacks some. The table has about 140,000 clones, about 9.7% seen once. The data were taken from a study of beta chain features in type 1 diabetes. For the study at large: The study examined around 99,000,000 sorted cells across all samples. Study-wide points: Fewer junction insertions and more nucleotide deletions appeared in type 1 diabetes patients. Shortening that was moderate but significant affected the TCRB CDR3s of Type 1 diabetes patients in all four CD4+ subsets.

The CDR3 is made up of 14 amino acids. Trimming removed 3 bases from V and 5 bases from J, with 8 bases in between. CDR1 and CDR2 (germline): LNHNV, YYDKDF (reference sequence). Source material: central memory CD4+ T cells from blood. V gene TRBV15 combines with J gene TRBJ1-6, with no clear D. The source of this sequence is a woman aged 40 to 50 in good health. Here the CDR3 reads CATSRGVNNSPLHF. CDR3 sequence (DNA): TGTGCCACCAGCAGGGGCGTGAATAATTCACCCCTCCACTTT. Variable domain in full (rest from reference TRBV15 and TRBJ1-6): DAMVIQNPRYQVTQFGKPVTLSCSQTLNHNVMYWYQQKSSQAPKLLFHYYDKDFNNEADTPDNFQSRRPNTSFCFLDIRSPGLGDTAMYLCATSRGVNNSPLHFGNGTRLTVT.